This TCR beta chain originates from a study of cytomegalovirus exposure and HLA in healthy donors. There were likely unrecorded immune exposures, though donors were nominally healthy when sampled. Amplification used 60 Vbeta primers and 13 Jbeta primers. This table comes from immunoSEQ multiplex PCR, and its TCRdb copy is limited to in-frame clones, with some not included. The sample is made up of more than 45,000 clones, and the top ten hold 4% of it. Findings and caveats of the study: When presence/absence was analysed, sequencing depth was taken to be roughly uniform across donors.

As regards this clone: No antigen is known for it.

Germline values: CDR1 SGHDT, CDR2 YYEEEE. This CDR3 is 14 amino acids long. Trimming cost V 2 bases and J 5 bases; bases outside gene matches: 4. The TCR sequence derives from a male donor in good health and CMV-seronegative. The specimen was PBMCs. This chain uses TRBV5-6 with TRBJ2-5, with 9 bases identical to TRBD1. The CDR3 protein is CASSLTGGSETQYF. DNA for the CDR3: TGTGCCAGCAGCTTAACAGGGGGCTCTGAGACCCAGTACTTC.